This TCR beta chain was documented in a study of T-cell reconstitution after alpha-beta-depleted transplantation in children. This CDR3 spans 12 amino acids. Germline CDR1 and CDR2: MNHNS and SASEGT. The TCRbeta library was prepared with unique molecular identifiers. TCRdb recomputed calls from the PCR reads with MiXCR, one row per CDR3 protein. Of 200,000 to 300,000 distinct CDR3 sequences listed, around 11% are singletons. This material consisted of PBMCs from the stem cell graft donor, taken from the stem cell graft. The receptor comes from a human donor who donated a stem cell graft to a child with acute lymphoblastic leukemia. The chain combines TRBV6-1 with TRBJ2-1; D might be TRBD1 (5 bases). The chain's CDR3 is CASSLRVDEQFF. CDR3 DNA sequence: TGTGCAAGCTCGCTCAGGGTCGATGAGCAGTTCTTC.